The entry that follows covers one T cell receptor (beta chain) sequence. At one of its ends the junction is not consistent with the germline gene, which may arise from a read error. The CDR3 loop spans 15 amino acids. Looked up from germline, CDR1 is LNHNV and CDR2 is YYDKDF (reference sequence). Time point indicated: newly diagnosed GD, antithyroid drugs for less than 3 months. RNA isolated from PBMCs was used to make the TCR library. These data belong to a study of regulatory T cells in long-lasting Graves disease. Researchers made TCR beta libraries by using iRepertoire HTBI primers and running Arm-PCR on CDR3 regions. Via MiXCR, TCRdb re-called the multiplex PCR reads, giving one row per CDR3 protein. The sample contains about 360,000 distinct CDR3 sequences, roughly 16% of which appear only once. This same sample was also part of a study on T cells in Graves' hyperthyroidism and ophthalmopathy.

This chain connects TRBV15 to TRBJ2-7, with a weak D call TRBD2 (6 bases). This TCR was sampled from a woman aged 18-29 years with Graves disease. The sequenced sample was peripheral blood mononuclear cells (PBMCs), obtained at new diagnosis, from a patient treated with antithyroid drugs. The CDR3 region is CATSGEENRGYERYF. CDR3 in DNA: TGTGCCACCAGCGGGGAGGAGAATAGGGGTTACGAGCGGTACTTC.